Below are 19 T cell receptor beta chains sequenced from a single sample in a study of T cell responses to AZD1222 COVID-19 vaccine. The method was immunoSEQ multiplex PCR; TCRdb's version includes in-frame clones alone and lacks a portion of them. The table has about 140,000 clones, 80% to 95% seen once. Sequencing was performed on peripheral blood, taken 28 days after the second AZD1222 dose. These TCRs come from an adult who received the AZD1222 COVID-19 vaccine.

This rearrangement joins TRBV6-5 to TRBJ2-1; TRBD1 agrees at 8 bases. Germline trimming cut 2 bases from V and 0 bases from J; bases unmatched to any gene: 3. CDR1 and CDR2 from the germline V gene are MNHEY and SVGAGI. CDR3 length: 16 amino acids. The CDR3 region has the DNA TGTGCCAGCAGTTACAGGACAGGGTTCTCCTACAATGAGCAGTTCTTC. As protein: CASSYRTGFSYNEQFF.

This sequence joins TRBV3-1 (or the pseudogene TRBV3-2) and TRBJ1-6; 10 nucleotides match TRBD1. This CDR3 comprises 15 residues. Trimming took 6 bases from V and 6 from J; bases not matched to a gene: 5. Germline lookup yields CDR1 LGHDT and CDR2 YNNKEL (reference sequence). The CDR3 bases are TGTGCCAGCAGGGATGGACAGGGGGGTAATTCACCCCTCCACTTT. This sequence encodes CASRDGQGGNSPLHF.

CDR3 coding DNA: TGTGCCAGCAGCTTTTCGGTTTGGGACAATGAGCAGTTCTTC. This translates into CASSFSVWDNEQFF. The chain couples TRBV7-2 to TRBJ2-1, with unresolved D. CDR1 SGHTA and CDR2 FQGNSA come from the germline V gene. CDR3 length: 14 amino acids. The ends were cut back, 3 bases at V and 5 bases at J, with 11 bases in the middle.

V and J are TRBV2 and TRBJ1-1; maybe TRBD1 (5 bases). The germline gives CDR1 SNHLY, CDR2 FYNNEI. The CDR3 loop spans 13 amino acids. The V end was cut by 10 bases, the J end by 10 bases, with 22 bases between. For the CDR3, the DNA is TGTGCCACTCATCCCACCGGGGTGGGGGGAGCTTTCTTT. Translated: CATHPTGVGGAFF.

CDR3 in amino acids: CASSPSHYNEQFF. CDR3 coding DNA: TGTGCCAGCAGTCCCTCGCATTACAATGAGCAGTTCTTC. The chain combines TRBV28 with TRBJ2-1; no definite D call. This CDR3 comprises 13 residues. Trimming stripped 5 bases from V and 4 bases from J, with 9 bases between. Germline CDR1 and CDR2: MDHEN and SYDVKM.

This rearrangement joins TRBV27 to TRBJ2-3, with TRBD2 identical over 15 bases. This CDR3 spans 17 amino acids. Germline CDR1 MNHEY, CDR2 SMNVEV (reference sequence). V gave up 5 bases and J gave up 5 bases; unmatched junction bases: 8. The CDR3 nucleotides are TGTGCCAGCAGTCCCCTCTGGACTAGCGGGAGGGGAGATACGCAGTATTTT. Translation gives CASSPLWTSGRGDTQYF.

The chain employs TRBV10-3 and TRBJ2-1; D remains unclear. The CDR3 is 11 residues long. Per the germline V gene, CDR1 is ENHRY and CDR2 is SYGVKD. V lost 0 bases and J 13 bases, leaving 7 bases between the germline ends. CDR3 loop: CAISESVGQFF. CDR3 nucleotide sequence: TGTGCCATCAGTGAGTCCGTAGGCCAGTTCTTC.

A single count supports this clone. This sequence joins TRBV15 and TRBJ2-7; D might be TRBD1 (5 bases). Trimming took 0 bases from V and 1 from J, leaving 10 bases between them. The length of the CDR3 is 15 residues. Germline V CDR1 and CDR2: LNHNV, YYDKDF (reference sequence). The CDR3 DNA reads TGTGCCACCAGCAGAGAGGCAGGGCTATCCTACGAGCAGTACTTC. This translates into CATSREAGLSYEQYF.

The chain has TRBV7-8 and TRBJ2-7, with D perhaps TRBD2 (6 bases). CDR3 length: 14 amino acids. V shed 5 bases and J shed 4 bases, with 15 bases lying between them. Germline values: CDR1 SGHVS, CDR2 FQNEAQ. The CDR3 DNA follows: TGTGCCAGCAGCCCAGCAGGGAGCGGGTACGAGCAGTACTTC. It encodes CASSPAGSGYEQYF. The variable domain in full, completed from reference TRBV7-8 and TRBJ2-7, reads GAGVSQSPRYKVAKRGQDVALRCDPISGHVSLFWYQQALGQGPEFLTYFQNEAQLDKSGLPSDRFFAERPEGSVSTLKIQRTQQEDSAVYLCASSPAGSGYEQYFGPGTRLTVT.

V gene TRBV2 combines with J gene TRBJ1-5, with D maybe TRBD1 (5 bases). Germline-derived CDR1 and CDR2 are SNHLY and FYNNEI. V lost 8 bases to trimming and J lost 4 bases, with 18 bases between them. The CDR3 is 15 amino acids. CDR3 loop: CASVSGPQVNQPQHF. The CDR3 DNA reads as TGTGCCAGCGTATCAGGTCCACAGGTGAATCAGCCCCAGCATTTT.

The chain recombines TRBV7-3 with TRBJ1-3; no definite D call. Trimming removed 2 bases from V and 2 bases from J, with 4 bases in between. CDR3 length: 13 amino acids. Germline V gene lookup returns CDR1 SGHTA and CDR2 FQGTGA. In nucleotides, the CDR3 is TGTGCCAGCAGCTTAGGAACTGGAAACACCATATATTTT. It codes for CASSLGTGNTIYF.

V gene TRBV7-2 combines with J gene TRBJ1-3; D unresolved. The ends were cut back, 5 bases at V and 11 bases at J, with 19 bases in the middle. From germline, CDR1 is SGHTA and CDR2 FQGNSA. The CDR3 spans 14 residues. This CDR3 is CASSDGLYFPPIYF. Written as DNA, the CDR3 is TGTGCCAGCAGCGACGGACTCTATTTCCCCCCCATATATTTT. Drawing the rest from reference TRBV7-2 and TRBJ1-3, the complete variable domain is GAGVSQSPSNKVTEKGKDVELRCDPISGHTALYWYRQSLGQGLEFLIYFQGNSAPDKSGLPSDRFSAERTGGSVSTLTIQRTQQEDSAVYLCASSDGLYFPPIYFGEGSWLTVV.

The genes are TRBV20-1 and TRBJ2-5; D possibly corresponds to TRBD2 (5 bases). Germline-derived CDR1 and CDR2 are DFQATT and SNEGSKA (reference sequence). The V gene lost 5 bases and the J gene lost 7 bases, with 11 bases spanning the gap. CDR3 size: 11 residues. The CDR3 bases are TGCAGTGCTCTCCGCCGGGGGACCCAGTACTTC. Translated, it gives CSALRRGTQYF.

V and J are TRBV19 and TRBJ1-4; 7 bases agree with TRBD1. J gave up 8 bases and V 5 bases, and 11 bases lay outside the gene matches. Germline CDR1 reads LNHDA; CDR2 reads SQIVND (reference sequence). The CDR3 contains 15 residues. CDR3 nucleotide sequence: TGTGCCAGTAGTGACAGGGATCTCCAGGCGGAAAAACTGTTTTTT. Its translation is CASSDRDLQAEKLFF.

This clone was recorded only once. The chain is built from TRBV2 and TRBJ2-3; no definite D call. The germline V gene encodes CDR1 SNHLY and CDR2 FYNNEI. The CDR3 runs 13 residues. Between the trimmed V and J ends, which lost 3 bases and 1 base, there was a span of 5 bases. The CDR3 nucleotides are TGTGCCAGCAGTGATGGGGGCACAGATACGCAGTATTTT. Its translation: CASSDGGTDTQYF.

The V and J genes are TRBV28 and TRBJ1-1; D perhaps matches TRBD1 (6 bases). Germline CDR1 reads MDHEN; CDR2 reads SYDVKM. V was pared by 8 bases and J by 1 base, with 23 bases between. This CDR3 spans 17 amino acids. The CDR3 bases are TGTGCCAGCGCCTTATACGAGGGGGGGACTGGGAACACTGAAGCTTTCTTT. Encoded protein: CASALYEGGTGNTEAFF.

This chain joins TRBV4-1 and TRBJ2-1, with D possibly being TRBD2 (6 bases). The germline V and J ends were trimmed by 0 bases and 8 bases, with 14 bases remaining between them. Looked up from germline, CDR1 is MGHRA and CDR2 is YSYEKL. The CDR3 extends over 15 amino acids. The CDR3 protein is CASSQEGRELDEQFF. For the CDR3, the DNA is TGCGCCAGCAGCCAAGAGGGCCGGGAGTTGGATGAGCAGTTCTTC.

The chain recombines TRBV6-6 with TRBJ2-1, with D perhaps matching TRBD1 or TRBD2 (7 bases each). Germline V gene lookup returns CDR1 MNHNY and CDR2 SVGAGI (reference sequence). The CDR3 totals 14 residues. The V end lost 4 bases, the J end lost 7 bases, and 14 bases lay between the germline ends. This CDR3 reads CASSLQGGGNEQFF. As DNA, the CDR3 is TGTGCCAGCAGTTTGCAGGGGGGAGGGAATGAGCAGTTCTTC.

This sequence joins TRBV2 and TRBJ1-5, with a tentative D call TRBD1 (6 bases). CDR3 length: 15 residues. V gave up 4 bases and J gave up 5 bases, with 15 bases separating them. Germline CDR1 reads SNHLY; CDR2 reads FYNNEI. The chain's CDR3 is CASSGLKGGDQPQHF. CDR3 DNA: TGTGCCAGCAGTGGGCTGAAGGGGGGTGATCAGCCCCAGCATTTT. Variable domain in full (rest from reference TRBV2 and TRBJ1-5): EPEVTQTPSHQVTQMGQEVILRCVPISNHLYFYWYRQILGQKVEFLVSFYNNEISEKSEIFDDQFSVERPDGSNFTLKIRSTKLEDSAMYFCASSGLKGGDQPQHFGDGTRLSIL.